This TCR beta chain came from a study of human T cells and chemical hapten exposure. Study-level background: Patients got weekly scalp diphenylcyclopropenone doses over the approximately 24-week study. General study points: Donor immune responses may differ from healthy people's, since all donors had alopecia.

The time point was: pre-sensitization, week 0. Specified treatment: therapeutic diphenylcyclopropenone sensitization with weekly scalp DPC. Each patch-test visit's blood sample preceded patch application. This clonotype was counted ten times or more. Its specificity is unknown. From the RACE reads, TCRdb called clonotypes with MiXCR, one entry per CDR3 protein. Seen here are 300,000 to 450,000 distinct CDR3 sequences, roughly 5% observed once, and the top ten hold 2.6%. CDR3 size: 12 residues. Looked up from germline, CDR1 is MNHEY and CDR2 is SVGEGT. V lost 6 bases and J 4 bases, leaving 7 bases between the germline ends.

The sequence was obtained from a woman between 50 and 59 years old with alopecia areata. Some clones in this sample may be carry-over from other donors' samples. This chain uses TRBV6-2 or TRBV6-3 with TRBJ1-5; D is possibly TRBD1 (5 bases). Source: whole blood, taken in connection with sensitization to the hapten diphenylcyclopropenone (DPC). The CDR3 nucleotides are TGTGCCAGCAGGCGGGGGAATCAGCCCCAGCATTTT. As protein: CASRRGNQPQHF.